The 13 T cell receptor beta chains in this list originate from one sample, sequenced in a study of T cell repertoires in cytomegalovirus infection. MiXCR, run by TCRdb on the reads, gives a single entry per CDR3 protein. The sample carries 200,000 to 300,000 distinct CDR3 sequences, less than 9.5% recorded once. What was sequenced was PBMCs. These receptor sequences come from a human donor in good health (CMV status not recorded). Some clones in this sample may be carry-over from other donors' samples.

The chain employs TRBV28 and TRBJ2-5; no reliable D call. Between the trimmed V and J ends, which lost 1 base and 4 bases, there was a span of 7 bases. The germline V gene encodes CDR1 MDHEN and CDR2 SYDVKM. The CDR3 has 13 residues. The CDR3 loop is CASSLYSLETQYF. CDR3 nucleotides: TGTGCCAGCAGTTTATACAGCCTAGAGACCCAGTACTTC.

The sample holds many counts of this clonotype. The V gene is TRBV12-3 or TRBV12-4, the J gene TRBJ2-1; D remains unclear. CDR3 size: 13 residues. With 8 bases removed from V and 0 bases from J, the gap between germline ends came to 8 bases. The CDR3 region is CASLSSSYNEQFF. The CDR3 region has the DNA TGTGCCAGCCTTTCGAGCTCCTACAATGAGCAGTTCTTC.

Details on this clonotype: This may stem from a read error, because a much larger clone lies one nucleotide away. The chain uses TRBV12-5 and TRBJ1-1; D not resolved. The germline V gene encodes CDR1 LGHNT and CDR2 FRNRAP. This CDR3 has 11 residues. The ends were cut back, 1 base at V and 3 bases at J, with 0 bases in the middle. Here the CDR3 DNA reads TGTGCTAGTGGTTTGGACACTGAAGCTTTCTTT. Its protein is CASGLDTEAFF.

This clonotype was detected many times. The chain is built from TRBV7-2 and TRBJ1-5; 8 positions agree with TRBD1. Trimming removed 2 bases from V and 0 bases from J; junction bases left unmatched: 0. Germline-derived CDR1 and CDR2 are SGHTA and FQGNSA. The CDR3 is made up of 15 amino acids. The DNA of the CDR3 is TGTGCCAGCAGCTTAACAGGGGGTAGCAATCAGCCCCAGCATTTT. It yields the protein CASSLTGGSNQPQHF.

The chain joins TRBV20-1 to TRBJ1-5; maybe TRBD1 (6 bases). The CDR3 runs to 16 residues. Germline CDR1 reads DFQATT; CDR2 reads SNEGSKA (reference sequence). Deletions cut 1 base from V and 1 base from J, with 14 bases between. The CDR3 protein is CSARGNRAMSNQPQHF. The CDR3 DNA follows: TGCAGTGCTAGAGGGAACAGGGCTATGAGCAATCAGCCCCAGCATTTT.

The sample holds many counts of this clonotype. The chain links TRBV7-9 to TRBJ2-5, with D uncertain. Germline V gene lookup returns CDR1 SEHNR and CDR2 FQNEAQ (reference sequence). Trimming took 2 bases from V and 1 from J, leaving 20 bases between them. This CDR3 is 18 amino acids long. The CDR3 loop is CASSLPSDTPKIQETQYF. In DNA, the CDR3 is TGTGCCAGCAGCTTACCCTCTGACACGCCCAAAATCCAAGAGACCCAGTACTTC.

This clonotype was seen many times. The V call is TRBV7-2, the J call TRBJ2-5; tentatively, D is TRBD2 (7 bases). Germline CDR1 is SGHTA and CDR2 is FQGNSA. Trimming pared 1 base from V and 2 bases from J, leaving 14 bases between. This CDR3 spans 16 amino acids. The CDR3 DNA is TGTGCCAGCAGCTTAGGTGGGGGGAGGGGGCAAGAGACCCAGTACTTC. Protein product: CASSLGGGRGQETQYF.

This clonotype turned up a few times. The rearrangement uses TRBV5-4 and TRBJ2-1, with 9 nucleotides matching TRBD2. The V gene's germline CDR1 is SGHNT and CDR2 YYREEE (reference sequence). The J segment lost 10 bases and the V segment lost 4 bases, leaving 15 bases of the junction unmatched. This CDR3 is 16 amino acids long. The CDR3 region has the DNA TGTGCCAGCAGCCCAGCCAACTGGGCGGGAGGGGAAGAGCAGTTCTTC. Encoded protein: CASSPANWAGGEEQFF.

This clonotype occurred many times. The CDR3 sequence is CASSLFRAGETQYF. The CDR3 region has the DNA TGTGCCAGCAGCTTATTCCGGGCGGGAGAGACCCAGTACTTC. This chain connects TRBV7-2 to TRBJ2-5; tentatively, D is TRBD2 (5 bases). The CDR3 is 14 amino acids. V lost 2 bases to trimming and J lost 4 bases, with 11 bases between them. Germline values: CDR1 SGHTA, CDR2 FQGNSA.

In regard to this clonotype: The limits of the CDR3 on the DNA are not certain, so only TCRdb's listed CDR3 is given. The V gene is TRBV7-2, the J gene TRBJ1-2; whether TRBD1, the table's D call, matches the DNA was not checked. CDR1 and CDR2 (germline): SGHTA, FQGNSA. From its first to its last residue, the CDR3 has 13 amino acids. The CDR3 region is CASSVVGQGSSTF.

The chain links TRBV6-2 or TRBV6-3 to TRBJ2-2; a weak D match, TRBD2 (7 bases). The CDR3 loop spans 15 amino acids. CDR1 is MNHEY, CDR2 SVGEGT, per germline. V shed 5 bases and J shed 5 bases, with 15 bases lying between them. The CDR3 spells CASSPRGRGTGELFF. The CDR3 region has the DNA TGTGCCAGCAGTCCGCGGGGGCGAGGGACCGGGGAGCTGTTTTTT.

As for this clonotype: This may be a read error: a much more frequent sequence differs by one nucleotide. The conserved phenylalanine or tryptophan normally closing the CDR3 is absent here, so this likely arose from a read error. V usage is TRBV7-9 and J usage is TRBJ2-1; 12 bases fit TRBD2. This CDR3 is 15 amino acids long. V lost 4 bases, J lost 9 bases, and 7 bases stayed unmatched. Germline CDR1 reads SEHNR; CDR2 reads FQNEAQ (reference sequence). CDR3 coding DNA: TGTGCCAGCAGCTCATCTAGCGGGAGGGCCTCTGAGCAGTTCTTA. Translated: CASSSSSGRASEQFL.

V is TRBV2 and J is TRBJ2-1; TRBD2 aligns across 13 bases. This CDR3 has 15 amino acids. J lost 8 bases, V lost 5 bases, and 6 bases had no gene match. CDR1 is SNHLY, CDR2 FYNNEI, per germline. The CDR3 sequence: CASSRRTSGGHEQFF. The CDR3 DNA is TGTGCCAGCAGTCGGCGGACTAGCGGGGGTCATGAGCAGTTCTTC. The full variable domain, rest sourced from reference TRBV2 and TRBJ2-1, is EPEVTQTPSHQVTQMGQEVILRCVPISNHLYFYWYRQILGQKVEFLVSFYNNEISEKSEIFDDQFSVERPDGSNFTLKIRSTKLEDSAMYFCASSRRTSGGHEQFFGPGTRLTVL.